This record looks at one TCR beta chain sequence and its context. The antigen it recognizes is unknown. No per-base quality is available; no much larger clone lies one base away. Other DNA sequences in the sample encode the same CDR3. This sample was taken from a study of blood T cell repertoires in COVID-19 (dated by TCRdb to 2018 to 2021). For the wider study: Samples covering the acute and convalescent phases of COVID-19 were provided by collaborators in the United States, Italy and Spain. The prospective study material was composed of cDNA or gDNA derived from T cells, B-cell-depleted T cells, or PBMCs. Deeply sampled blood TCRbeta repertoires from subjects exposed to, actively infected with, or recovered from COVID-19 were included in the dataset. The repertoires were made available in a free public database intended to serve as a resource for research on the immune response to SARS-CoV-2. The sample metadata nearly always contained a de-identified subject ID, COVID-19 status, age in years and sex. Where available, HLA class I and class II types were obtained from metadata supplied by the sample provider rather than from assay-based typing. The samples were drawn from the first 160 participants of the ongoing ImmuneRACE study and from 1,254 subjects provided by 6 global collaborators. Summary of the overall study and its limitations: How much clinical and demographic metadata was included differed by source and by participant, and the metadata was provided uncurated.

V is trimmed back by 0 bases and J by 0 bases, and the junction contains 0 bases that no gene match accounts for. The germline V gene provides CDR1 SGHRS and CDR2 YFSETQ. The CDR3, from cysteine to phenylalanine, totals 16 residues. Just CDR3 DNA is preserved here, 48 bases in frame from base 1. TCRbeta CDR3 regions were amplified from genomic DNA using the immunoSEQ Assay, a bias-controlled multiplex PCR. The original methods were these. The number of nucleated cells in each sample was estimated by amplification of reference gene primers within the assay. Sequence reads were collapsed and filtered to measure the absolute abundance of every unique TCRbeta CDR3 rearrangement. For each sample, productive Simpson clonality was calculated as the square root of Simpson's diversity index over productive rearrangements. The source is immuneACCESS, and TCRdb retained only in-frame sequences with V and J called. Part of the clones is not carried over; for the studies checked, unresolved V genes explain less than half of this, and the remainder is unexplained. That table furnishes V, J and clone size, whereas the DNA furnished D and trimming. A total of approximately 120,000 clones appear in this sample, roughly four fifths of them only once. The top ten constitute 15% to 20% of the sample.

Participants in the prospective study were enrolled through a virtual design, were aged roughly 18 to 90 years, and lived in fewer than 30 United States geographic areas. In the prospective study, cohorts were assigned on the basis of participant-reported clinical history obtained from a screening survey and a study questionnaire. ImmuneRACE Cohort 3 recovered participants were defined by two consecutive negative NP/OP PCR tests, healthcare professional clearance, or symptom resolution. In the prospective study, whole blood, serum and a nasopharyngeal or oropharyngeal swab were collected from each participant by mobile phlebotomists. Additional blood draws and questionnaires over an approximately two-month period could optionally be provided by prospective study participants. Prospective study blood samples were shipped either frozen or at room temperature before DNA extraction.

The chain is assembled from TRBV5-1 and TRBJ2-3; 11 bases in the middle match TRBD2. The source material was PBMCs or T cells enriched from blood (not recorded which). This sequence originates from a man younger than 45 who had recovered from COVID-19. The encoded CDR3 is CASSLGLAGSTDTQYF. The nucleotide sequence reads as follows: TGCGCCAGCAGCTTGGGACTAGCGGGAAGCACAGATACGCAGTATTTT.